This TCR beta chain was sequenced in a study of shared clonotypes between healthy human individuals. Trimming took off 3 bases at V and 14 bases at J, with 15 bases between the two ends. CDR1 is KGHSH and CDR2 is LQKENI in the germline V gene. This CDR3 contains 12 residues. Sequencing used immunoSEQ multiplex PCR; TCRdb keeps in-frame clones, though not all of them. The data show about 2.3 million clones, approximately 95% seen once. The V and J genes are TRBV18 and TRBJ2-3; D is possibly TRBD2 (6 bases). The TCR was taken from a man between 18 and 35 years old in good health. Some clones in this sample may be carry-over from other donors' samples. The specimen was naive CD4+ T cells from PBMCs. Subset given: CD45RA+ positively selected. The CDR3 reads CASSPDGGKTYF. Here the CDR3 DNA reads TGTGCCAGCTCACCGGATGGGGGGAAGACGTATTTT. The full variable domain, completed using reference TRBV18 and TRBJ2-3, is NAGVMQNPRHLVRRRGQEARLRCSPMKGHSHVYWYRQLPEEGLKFMVYLQKENIIDESGMPKERFSAEFPKEGPSILRIQQVVRGDSAAYFCASSPDGGKTYFGPGTRLTVL.